What follows describes a single T cell receptor (beta chain). Its target is unknown. Amplification used 60 Vbeta primers and 13 Jbeta primers. Produced via immunoSEQ multiplex PCR; TCRdb's table is partial and in-frame only. The repertoire consists of 110,000 to 150,000 clones, with more than 70% occurring once and the leading ten covering around 1.3%. The data belong to a study of cytomegalovirus exposure and HLA in healthy donors. Overall study findings and caveats: The authors reported that TCR beta sequences could predict HLA-A and HLA-B alleles. These predictions were accurate for most subjects in the first cohort. The listing of 150 to 200 TCR beta chains classed them as cytomegalovirus-associated. In vitro confirmation showed a few CMV-associated chains to be CMV antigen specific.

V gave up 6 bases and J gave up 6 bases; unmatched junction bases: 4. The CDR3 is 14 residues long. From germline, CDR1 is MDHEN and CDR2 SYDVKM. The specimen sequenced was PBMCs. The chain is built from TRBV28 and TRBJ2-3; 12 bases line up with TRBD2. This clonotype was sampled from a male donor in good health and CMV-seropositive. CDR3 residues: CASSSGTSGDTQYF. The CDR3 DNA sequence: TGTGCCAGCAGCTCCGGGACTAGCGGGGATACGCAGTATTTT.